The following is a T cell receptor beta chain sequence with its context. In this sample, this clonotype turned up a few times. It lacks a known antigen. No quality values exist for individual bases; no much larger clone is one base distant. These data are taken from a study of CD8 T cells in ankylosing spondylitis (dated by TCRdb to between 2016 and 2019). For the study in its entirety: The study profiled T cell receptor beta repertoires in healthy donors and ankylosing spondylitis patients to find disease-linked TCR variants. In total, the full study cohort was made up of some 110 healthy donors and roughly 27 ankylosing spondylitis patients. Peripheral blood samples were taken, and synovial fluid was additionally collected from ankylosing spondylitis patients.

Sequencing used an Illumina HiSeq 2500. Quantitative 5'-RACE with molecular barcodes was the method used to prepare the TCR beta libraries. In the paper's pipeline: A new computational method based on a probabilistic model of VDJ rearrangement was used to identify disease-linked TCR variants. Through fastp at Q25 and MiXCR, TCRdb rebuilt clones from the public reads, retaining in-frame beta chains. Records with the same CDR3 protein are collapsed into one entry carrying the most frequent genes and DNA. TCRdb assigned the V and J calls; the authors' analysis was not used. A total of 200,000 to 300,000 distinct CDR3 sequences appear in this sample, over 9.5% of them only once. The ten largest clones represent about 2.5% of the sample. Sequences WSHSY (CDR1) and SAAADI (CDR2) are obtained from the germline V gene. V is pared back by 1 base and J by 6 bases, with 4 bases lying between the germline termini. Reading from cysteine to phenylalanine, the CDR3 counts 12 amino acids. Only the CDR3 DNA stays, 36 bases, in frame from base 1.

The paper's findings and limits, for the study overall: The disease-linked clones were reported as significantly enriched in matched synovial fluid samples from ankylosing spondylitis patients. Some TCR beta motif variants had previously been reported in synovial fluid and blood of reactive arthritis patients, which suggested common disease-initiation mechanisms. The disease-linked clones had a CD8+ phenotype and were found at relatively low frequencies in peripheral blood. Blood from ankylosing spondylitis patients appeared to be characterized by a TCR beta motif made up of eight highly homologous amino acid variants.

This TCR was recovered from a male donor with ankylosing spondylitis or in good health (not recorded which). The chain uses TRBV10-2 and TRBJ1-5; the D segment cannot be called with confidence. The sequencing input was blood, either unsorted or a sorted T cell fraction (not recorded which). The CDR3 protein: CASSEFSQPQHF. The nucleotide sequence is TGCGCCAGCAGTGAGTTCAGTCAGCCCCAGCATTTT.